This T cell receptor (beta chain) was observed in a study of CD8 T cells in Susac syndrome. The CDR3 is 15 amino acids. V shed 0 bases and J shed 6 bases, with 14 bases lying between them. The germline V gene encodes CDR1 SGDLS and CDR2 YYNGEE. Study outcomes and limitations: As acknowledged by the study, its TCR sequencing and HLA analysis included a relatively small number of individuals.

As for this clonotype: Its specificity is unknown.

Random hexamers primed reverse transcription of about 0.5 to 1 ug RNA. Amplification of TCR beta CDR3 spanned 54 Vbeta and 13 Jbeta via immunoSEQ multiplex PCR. MiXCR, run by TCRdb on the immunoSEQ multiplex PCR reads, gives a single entry per CDR3 protein. The sample holds approximately 130,000 distinct CDR3 sequences, approximately 89% seen once. Peripheral blood CD8+ and CD4+ T cells were profiled by TCR beta sequencing. TEMRA cells were enriched by FACS, while CD8+ and CD4+ T cells were obtained through a negative isolation that was performed magnetically. The TCR originated in a human donor with multiple sclerosis. The J gene is TRBJ2-3, the V gene TRBV9; D might be TRBD2 (5 bases). The material sequenced was CD8+ T cells from PBMCs. CDR3 region: CASSVEGAKSDTQYF. CDR3 coding DNA: TGTGCCAGCAGCGTAGAGGGAGCCAAGTCCGATACGCAGTATTTT.